The text below deals with one T cell receptor (beta chain). Germline values: CDR1 SGHVS, CDR2 FQNEAQ. CDR3 length equals 13 residues. The trim removed 6 bases at V and 8 bases at J, leaving 8 bases unmatched. Assay: immunoSEQ multiplex PCR; the TCRdb copy retains only in-frame clones and omits some. In the table there are about 2.5 million clones, roughly 92% of which are singletons. The data are from a study of shared clonotypes between healthy human individuals. This clonotype originated in a man younger than 30 in good health. Some clones in this sample may be carry-over from other donors' samples. The J gene is TRBJ1-2, the V gene TRBV7-8; 8 bases are shared with TRBD1. Sequencing was carried out using naive CD4+ T cells from PBMCs. Specified subset: CD45RA+ positively selected. The CDR3 here is CASRPRGRGGYTF. In nucleotides, the CDR3 is TGTGCCAGCAGGCCCAGGGGGCGCGGAGGCTACACCTTC.